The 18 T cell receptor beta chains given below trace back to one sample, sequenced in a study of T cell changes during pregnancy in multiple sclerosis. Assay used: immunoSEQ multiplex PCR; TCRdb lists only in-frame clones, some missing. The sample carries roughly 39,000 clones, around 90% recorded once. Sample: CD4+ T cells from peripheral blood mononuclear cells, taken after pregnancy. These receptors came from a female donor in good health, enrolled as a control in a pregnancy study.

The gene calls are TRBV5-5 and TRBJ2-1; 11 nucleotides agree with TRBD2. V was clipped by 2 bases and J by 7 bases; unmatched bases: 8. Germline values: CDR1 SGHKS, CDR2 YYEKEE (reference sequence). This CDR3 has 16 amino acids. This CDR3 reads CASSLTSSGGKNEQFF. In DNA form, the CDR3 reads TGTGCCAGCAGCTTAACCTCTAGCGGGGGGAAAAATGAGCAGTTCTTC.

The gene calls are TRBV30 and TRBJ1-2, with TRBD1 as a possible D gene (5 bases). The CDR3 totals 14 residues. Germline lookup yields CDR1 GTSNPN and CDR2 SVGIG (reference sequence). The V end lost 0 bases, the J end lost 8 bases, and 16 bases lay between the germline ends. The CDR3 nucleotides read TGTGCCTGGAGTGTATTGAGGCAGGGAGGCGGCTACACCTTC. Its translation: CAWSVLRQGGGYTF.

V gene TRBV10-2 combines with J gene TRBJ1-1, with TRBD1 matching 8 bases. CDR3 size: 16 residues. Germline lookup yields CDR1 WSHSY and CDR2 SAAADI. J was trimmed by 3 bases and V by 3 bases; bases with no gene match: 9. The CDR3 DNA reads TGCGCCAGCAGTGACCTACGCAGGGGGCAGTACACTGAAGCTTTCTTT. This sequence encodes CASSDLRRGQYTEAFF.

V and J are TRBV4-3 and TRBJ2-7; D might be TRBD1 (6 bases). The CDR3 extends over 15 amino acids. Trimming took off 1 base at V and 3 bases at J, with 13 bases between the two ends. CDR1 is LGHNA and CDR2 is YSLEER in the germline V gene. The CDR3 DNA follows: TGCGCCAGCAGCCAAGCCGCACAGGGCGACTACGAGCAGTACTTC. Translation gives CASSQAAQGDYEQYF.

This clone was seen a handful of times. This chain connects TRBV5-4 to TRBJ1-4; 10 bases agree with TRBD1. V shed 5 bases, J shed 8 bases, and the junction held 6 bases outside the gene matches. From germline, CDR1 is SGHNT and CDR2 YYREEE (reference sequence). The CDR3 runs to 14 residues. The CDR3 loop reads CASRKGQGSEKLFF. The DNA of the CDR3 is TGTGCCAGCAGAAAGGGACAGGGGAGCGAAAAACTGTTTTTT.

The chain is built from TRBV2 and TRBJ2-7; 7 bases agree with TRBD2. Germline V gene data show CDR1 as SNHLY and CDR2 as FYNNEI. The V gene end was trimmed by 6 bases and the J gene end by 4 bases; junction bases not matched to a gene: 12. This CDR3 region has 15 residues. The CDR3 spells CASSSPRGDAYEQYF. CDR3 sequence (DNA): TGTGCCAGCAGCTCCCCCCGGGGGGACGCTTACGAGCAGTACTTC.

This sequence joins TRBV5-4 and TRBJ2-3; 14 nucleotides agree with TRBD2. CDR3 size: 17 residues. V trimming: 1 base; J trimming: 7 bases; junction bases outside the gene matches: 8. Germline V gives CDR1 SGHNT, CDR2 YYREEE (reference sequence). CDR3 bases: TGTGCCAGCAGCTTGTATGGGACTAGCGGGAGCGTGAATACGCAGTATTTT. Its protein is CASSLYGTSGSVNTQYF.

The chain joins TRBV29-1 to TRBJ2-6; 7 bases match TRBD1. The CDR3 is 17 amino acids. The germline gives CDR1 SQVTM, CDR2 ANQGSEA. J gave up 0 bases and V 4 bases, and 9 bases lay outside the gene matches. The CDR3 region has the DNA TGCAGCGTTGGACCGGACAGGCGGATCTCTGGGGCCAACGTCCTGACTTTC. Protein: CSVGPDRRISGANVLTF.

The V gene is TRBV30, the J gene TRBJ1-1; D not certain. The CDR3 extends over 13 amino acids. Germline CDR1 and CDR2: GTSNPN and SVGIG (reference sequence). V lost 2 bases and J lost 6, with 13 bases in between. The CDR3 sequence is CAWSPGGRAEAFF. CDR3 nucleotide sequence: TGTGCCTGGAGTCCAGGAGGGAGGGCTGAAGCTTTCTTT.

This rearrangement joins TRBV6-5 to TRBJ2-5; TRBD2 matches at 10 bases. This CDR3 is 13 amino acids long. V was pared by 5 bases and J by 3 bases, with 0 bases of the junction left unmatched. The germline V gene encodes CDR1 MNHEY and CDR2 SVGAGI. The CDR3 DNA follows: TGTGCCAGCAGTGGACTAGCGGAAGAGACCCAGTACTTC. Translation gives CASSGLAEETQYF.

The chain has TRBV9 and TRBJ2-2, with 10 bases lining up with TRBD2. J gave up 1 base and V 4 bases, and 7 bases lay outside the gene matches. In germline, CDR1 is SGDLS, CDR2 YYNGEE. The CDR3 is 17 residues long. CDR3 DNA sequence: TGTGCCAGCAGCCTAAGCGGGAGGGCTCTGAACACCGGGGAGCTGTTTTTT. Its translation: CASSLSGRALNTGELFF.

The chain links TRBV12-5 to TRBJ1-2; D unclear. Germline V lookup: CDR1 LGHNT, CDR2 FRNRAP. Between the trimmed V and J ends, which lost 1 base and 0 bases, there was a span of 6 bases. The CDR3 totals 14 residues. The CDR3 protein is CASGLGSSNYGYTF. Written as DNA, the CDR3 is TGTGCTAGTGGTTTGGGCAGTTCTAACTATGGCTACACCTTC.

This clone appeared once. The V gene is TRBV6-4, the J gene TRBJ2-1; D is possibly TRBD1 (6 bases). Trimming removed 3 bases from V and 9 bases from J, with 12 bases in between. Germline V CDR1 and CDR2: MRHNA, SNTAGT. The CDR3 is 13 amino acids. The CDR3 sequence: CASSEQGESEQFF. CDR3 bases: TGTGCCAGCAGTGAACAGGGAGAAAGTGAGCAGTTCTTC.

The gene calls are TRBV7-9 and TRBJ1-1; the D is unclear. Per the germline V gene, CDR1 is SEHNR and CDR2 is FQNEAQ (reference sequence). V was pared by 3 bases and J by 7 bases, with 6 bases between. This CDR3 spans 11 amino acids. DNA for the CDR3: TGTGCCAGCAGCTTCCTTGTTGAAGCTTTCTTT. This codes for CASSFLVEAFF.

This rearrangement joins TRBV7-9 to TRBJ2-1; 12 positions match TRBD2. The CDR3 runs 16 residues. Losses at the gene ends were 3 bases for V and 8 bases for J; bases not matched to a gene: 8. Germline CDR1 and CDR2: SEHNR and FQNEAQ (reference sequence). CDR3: CASSFDRTSGTYEQFF. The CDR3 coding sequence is TGTGCCAGCAGCTTCGACAGGACTAGCGGGACCTATGAGCAGTTCTTC.

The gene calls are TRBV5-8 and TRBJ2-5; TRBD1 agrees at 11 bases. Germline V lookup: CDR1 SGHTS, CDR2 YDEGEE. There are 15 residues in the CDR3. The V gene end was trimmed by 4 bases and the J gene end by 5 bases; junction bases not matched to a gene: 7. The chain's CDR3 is CASSRRTGGVETQYF. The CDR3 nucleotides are TGTGCCAGCAGCCGGCGGACAGGGGGCGTCGAGACCCAGTACTTC.

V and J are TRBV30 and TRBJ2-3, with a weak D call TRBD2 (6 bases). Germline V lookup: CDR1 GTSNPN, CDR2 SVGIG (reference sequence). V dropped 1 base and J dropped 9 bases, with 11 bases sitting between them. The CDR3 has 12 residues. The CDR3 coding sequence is TGTGCCTGGAGTGCAACGGGAGAAACGCAGTATTTT. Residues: CAWSATGETQYF.

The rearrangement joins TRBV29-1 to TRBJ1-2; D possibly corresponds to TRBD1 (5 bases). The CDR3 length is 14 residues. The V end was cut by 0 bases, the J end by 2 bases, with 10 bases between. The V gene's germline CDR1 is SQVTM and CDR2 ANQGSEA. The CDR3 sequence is CSVEDQGMNYGYTF. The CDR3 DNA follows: TGCAGCGTTGAAGACCAGGGAATGAACTATGGCTACACCTTC.